This T cell receptor (beta chain) was captured by sequencing in a study of blood T cell repertoires in COVID-19 (dated by TCRdb to 2019 to 2021). Looking at the study overall: Collaborator samples came from the United States, Italy and Spain and covered acute and convalescent phases of COVID-19. A de-identified subject ID, COVID-19 status, age in years and sex were almost always included in the sample metadata. The prospective study material was composed of cDNA or gDNA derived from T cells, B-cell-depleted T cells, or PBMCs. Deeply sampled blood TCRbeta repertoires from subjects exposed to, actively infected with, or recovered from COVID-19 were included in the dataset. Where HLA class I and class II types were available, the types were taken from metadata supplied by the sample provider, not from assay-based typing. The samples were drawn from two sources: the first 160 participants of the ongoing ImmuneRACE study, and 1,200 or so subjects contributed by 6 global collaborators. The repertoires were made available in a free public database intended to serve as a resource for research on the immune response to SARS-CoV-2.

CDR1 and CDR2 are read off the germline V gene as ENHRY and SYGVKD. At the junction V is shortened by 5 bases and J by 8 bases, with 15 bases in between. From the cysteine up to the phenylalanine, the CDR3 has a length of 13 residues. The only DNA kept is the CDR3, 39 bases in frame from the first base. Overall study outcomes, separate from this receptor: How much clinical and demographic metadata was included differed by source and by participant, and the metadata was provided uncurated.

TCRbeta CDR3 regions were amplified from genomic DNA using the immunoSEQ Assay, a bias-controlled multiplex PCR. The original pipeline was this. The number of nucleated cells in each sample was estimated by amplification of reference gene primers within the assay. To quantify the absolute abundance of each unique TCRbeta CDR3 rearrangement, sequence reads were collapsed and filtered. For each sample, productive Simpson clonality was calculated as the square root of Simpson's diversity index over productive rearrangements. The source is immuneACCESS, and TCRdb retained only in-frame sequences with V and J called. Part of the clones is not carried over; for the studies checked, unresolved V genes explain less than half of this, and the remainder is unexplained. V, J and clone size derive from that table, while D and trimming were established from the DNA sequence. The sample table records hundreds of thousands of clones; 88% of these occur just once. Jointly, the top ten make up around 3% of the sample.

Participants in the prospective study were enrolled through a virtual design, were aged roughly 18 to 90 years, and lived in approximately 24 United States geographic areas. In the prospective study, participants were assigned to cohorts based on the clinical history participants reported in a screening survey and a study questionnaire. Recovered participants in ImmuneRACE Cohort 3 were defined as having two consecutive negative NP/OP PCR tests, clearance from a healthcare professional, or resolution of symptoms. In the prospective study, whole blood, serum and a nasopharyngeal or oropharyngeal swab were collected from each participant by mobile phlebotomists. Additional blood draws and questionnaires over an approximately two-month period could optionally be provided by prospective study participants. Before DNA extraction, prospective study blood samples were shipped either frozen or at room temperature.

Comment on this clone: There is no known antigen for this receptor. Base qualities are not recorded, but no much larger clone differs from it by a single base.

The TCR sequence derives from a woman aged 50 to 65 who had recovered from COVID-19. The chain is encoded by TRBV10-3 joined to TRBJ1-2, with an unclear D gene assignment. The specimen sequenced was PBMCs or T cells enriched from blood (not recorded which). Here is the DNA: TGTGCCATCAGTAATACAGTCGGTGGGGGCTACACCTTC. This codes for CAISNTVGGGYTF.